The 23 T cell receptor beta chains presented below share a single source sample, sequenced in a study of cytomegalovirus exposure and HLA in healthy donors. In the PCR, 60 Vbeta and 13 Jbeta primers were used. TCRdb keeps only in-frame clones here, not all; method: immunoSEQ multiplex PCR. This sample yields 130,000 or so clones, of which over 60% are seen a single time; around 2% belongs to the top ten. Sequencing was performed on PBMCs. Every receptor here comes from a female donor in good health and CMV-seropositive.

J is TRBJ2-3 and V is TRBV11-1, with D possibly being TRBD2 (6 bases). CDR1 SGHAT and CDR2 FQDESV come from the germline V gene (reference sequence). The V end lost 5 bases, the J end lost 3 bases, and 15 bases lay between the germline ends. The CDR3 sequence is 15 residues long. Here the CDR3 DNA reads TGTGCCAGCAGCCCGGAGGGATTGGGAACAGATACGCAGTATTTT. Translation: CASSPEGLGTDTQYF.

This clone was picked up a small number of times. The CDR3 region has the DNA TGTGCCAGCAGTGAAACTTTCATCAGGGAGCAGTTCTTC. Translation: CASSETFIREQFF. V and J are TRBV2 and TRBJ2-1; D not certain. The CDR3 sequence is 13 residues long. The V gene's germline CDR1 is SNHLY and CDR2 FYNNEI. Trimming removed 2 bases at V and 10 bases at J, with 12 bases between. The full variable domain, completed using reference TRBV2 and TRBJ2-1, is EPEVTQTPSHQVTQMGQEVILRCVPISNHLYFYWYRQILGQKVEFLVSFYNNEISEKSEIFDDQFSVERPDGSNFTLKIRSTKLEDSAMYFCASSETFIREQFFGPGTRLTVL.

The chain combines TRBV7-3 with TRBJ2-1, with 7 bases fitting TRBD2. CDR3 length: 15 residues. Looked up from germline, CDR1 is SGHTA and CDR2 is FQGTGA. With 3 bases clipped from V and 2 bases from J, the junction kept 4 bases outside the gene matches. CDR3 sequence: CASSLTSRAYNEQFF. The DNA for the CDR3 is TGTGCCAGCAGCTTGACTAGCAGGGCCTACAATGAGCAGTTCTTC.

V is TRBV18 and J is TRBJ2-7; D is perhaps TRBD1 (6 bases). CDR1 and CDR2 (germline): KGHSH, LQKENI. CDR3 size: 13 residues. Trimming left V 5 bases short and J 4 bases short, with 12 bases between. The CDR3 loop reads CASSTDRKYEQYF. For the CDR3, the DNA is TGTGCCAGCTCAACTGACAGGAAGTACGAGCAGTACTTC.

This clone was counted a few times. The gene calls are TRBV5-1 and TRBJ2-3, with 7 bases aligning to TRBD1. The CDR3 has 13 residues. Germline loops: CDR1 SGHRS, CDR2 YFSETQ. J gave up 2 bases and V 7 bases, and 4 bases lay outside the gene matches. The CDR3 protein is CASGDRVTDTQYF. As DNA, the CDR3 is TGCGCCAGCGGCGACAGGGTCACAGATACGCAGTATTTT.

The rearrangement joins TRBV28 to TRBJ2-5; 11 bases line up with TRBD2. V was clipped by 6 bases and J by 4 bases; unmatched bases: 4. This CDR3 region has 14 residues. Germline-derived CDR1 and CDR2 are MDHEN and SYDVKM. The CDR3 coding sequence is TGTGCCAGCAGACTAGCGGGGGTTCGAGAGACCCAGTACTTC. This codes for CASRLAGVRETQYF.

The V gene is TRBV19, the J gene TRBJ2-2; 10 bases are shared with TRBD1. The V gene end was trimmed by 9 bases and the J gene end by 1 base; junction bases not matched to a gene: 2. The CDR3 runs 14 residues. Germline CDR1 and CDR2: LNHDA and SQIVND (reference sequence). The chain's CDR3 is CASRDRGNTGELFF. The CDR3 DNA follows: TGTGCCAGCCGGGACAGGGGGAACACCGGGGAGCTGTTTTTT.

The DNA of the CDR3 is TGTGCCAGCTCCCCAAGGGGGGGAGACTATGGCTACACCTTC. Translating it yields CASSPRGGDYGYTF. The J gene is TRBJ1-2, the V gene TRBV18, with a weak D call TRBD1 (6 bases). The CDR3 runs 14 residues. The germline gives CDR1 KGHSH, CDR2 LQKENI. V lost 6 bases, J lost 3 bases, and 14 bases lay in between.

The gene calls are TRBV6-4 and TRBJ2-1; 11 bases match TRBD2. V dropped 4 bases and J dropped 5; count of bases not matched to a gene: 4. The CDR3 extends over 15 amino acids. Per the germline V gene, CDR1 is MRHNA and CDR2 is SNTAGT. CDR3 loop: CASSVSSGGNNEQFF. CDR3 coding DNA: TGTGCCAGCAGTGTCTCTAGCGGGGGGAACAATGAGCAGTTCTTC.

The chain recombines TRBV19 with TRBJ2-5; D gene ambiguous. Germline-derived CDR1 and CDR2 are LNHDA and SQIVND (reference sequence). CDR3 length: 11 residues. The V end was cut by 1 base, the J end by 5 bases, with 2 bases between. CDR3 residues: CASSIAETQYF. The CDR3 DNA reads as TGTGCCAGTAGTATAGCGGAGACCCAGTACTTC.

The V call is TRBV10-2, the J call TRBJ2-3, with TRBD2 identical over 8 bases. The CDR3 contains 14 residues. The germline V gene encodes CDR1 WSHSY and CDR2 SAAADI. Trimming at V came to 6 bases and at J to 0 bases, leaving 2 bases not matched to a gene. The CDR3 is CASRVAGSTDTQYF. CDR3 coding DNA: TGCGCCAGCAGGGTAGCGGGAAGCACAGATACGCAGTATTTT.

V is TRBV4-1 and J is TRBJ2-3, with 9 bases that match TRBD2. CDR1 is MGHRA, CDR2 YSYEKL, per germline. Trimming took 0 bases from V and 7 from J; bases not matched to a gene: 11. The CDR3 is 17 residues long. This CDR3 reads CASSQDTSGRMGNTQYF. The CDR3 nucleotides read TGCGCCAGCAGCCAAGATACCAGCGGGAGGATGGGAAATACGCAGTATTTT.

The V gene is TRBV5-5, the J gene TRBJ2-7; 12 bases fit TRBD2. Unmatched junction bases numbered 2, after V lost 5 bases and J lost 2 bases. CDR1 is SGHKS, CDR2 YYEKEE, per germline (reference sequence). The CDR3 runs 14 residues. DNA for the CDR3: TGTGCCAGCAGTCTAGCGGGAGGGCCCTACGAGCAGTACTTC. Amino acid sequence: CASSLAGGPYEQYF. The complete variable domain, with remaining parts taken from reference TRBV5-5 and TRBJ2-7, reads DAGVTQSPTHLIKTRGQQVTLRCSPISGHKSVSWYQQVLGQGPQFIFQYYEKEERGRGNFPDRFSARQFPNYSSELNVNALLLGDSALYLCASSLAGGPYEQYFGPGTRLTVT.

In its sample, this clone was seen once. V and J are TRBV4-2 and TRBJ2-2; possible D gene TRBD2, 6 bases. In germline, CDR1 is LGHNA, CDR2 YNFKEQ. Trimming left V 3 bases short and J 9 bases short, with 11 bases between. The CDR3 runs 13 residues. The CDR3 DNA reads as TGTGCCAGCAGCCAGGACTATGGCAGGGAGCTGTTTTTT. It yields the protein CASSQDYGRELFF.

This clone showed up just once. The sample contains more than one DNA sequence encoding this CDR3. This chain's CDR3 is CASGLAGGVDTQYF. The CDR3 DNA sequence: TGTGCCAGTGGACTAGCGGGAGGGGTCGATACGCAGTATTTT. The rearrangement uses TRBV19 and TRBJ2-3; TRBD2 matches at 15 bases. CDR1 is LNHDA and CDR2 is SQIVND in the germline V gene (reference sequence). J lost 6 bases, V lost 8 bases, and 3 bases had no gene match. The CDR3 contains 14 residues.

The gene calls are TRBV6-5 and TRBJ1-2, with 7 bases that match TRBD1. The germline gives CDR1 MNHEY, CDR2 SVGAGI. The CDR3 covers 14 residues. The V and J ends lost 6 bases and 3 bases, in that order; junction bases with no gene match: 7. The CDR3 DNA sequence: TGTGCCAGCAGGTCCTCTGGGACAGACTATGGCTACACCTTC. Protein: CASRSSGTDYGYTF.

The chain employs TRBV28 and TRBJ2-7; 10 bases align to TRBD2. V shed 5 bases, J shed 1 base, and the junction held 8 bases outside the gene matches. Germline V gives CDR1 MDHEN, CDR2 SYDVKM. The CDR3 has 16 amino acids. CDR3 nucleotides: TGTGCCAGCAGTCCATTAAGCGGGGGGGTTTCCTACGAGCAGTACTTC. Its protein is CASSPLSGGVSYEQYF.

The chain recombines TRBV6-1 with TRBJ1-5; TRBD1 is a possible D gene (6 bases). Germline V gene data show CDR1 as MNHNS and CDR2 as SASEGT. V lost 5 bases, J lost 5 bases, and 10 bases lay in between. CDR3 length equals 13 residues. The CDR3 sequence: CASSQGLDQPQHF. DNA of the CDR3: TGTGCCAGCAGTCAGGGGCTCGATCAGCCCCAGCATTTT.

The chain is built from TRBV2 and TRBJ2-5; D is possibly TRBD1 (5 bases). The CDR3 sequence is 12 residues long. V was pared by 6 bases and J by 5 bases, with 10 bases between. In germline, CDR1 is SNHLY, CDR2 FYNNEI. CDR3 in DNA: TGTGCCAGCAGAGGCAGGGATGAGACCCAGTACTTC. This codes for CASRGRDETQYF.

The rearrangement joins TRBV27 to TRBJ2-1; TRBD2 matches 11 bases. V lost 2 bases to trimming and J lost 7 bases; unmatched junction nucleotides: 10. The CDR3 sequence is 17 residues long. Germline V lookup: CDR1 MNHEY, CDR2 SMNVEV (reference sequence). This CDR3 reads CASSLEDSGRAKNEQFF. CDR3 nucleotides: TGTGCCAGCAGTTTAGAGGATAGCGGGAGGGCCAAAAATGAGCAGTTCTTC.

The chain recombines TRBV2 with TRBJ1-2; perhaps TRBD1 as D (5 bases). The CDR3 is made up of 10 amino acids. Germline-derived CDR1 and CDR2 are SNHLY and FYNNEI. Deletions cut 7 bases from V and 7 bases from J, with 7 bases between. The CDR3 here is CASKGVGYTF. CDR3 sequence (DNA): TGTGCCAGCAAAGGGGTTGGCTACACCTTC.

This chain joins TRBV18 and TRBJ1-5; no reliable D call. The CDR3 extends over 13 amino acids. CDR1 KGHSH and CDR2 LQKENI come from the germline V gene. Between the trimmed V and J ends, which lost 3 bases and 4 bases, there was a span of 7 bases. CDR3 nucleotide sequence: TGTGCCAGCTCACCTGACGGGAATCAGCCCCAGCATTTT. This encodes CASSPDGNQPQHF.

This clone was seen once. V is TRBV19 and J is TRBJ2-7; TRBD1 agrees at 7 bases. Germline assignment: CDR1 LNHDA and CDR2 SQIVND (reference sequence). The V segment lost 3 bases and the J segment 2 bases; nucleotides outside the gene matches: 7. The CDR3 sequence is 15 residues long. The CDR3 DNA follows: TGTGCCAGTAGTATTGTTGGGACAGCACCCTACGAGCAGTACTTC. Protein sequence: CASSIVGTAPYEQYF.